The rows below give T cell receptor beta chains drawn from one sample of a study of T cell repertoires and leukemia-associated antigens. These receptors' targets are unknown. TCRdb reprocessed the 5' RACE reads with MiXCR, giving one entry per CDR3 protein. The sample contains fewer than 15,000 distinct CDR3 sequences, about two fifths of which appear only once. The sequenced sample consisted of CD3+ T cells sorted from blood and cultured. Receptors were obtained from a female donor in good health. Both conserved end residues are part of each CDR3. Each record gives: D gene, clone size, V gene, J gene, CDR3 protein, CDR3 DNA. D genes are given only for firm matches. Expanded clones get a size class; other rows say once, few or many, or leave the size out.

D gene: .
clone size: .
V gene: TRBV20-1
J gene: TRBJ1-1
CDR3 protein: CSVSWGGDTEAFF
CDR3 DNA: TGCAGTGTTAGTTGGGGCGGGGACACTGAAGCTTTCTTT

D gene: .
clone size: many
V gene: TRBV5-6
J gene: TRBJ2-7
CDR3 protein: CASSSRVYEQYF
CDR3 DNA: TGTGCCAGCAGCTCCAGGGTTTACGAGCAGTACTTC

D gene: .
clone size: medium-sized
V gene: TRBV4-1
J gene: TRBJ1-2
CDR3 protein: CASSQERGSYGYTF
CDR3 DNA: TGCGCCAGCAGCCAAGAGCGGGGATCCTATGGCTACACCTTC

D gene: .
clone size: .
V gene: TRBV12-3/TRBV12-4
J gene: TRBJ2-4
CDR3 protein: CASSLPRQLAKNIQYF
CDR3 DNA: TGTGCCAGCAGTCTACCACGACAGCTAGCCAAAAACATTCAGTACTTC

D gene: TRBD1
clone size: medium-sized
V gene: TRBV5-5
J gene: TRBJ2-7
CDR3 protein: CASSVSVDRVSYEQYF
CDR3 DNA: TGTGCCAGCAGCGTGTCCGTGGACAGGGTATCCTACGAGCAGTACTTC

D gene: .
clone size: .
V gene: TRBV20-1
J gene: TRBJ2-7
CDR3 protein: CSARILEGQGEQYF
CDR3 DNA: TGCAGTGCTAGGATCCTGGAGGGGCAGGGCGAGCAGTACTTC

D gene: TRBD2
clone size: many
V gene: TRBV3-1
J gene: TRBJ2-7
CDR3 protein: CASSLGTSGIFEQYF
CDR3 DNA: TGTGCCAGCAGCCTGGGTACTAGCGGGATATTCGAGCAGTACTTC

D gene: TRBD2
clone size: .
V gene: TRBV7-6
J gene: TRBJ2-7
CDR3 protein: CASSPLAGSYEQYF
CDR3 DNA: TGTGCCAGCAGCCCACTAGCGGGGTCCTACGAGCAGTACTTC

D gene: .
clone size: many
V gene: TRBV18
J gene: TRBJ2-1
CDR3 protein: CASSPVSSYNEQFF
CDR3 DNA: TGTGCCAGCTCACCGGTTAGTTCCTACAATGAGCAGTTCTTC

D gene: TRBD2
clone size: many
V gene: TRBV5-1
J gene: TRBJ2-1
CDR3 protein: CASSFPPRSALAGVNEQFF
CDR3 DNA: TGCGCCAGCAGCTTCCCCCCCCGGTCGGCACTAGCGGGAGTCAATGAGCAGTTCTTC

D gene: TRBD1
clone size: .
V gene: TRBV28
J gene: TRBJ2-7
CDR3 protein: CASSPTGKVGNDQYF
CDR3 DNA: TGTGCCAGCAGTCCGACAGGGAAGGTTGGTAACGATCAGTACTTC

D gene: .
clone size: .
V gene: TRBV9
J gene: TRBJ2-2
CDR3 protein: CASSVVGRGTGELFF
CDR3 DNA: TGTGCCAGCAGCGTTGTCGGGAGAGGGACCGGGGAGCTGTTTTTT

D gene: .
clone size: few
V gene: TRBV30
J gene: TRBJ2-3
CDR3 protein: CAWSVTDTQYF
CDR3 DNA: TGTGCCTGGAGTGTCACAGATACGCAGTATTTT

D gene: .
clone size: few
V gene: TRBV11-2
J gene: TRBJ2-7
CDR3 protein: CASSLLYEQYF
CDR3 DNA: TGTGCCAGCAGCTTATTGTACGAGCAGTACTTC

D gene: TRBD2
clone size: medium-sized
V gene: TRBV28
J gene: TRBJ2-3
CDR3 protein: CASSFLVREGTDTQYF
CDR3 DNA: TGTGCCAGCAGTTTCCTTGTACGGGAGGGCACAGATACGCAGTATTTT

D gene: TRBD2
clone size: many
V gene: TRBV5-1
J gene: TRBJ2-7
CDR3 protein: CASSSGLSYEQYF
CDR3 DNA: TGCGCCAGCAGCTCGGGACTATCTTACGAGCAGTACTTC

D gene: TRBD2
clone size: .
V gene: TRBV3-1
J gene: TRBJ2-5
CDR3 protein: CASSQAPLAGRETQYF
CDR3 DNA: TGTGCCAGCAGCCAGGCCCCACTAGCGGGCCGCGAGACCCAGTACTTC

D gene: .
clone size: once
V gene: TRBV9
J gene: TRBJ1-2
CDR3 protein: CASSVEPFGDYGYTF
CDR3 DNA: TGTGCCAGCAGCGTAGAACCCTTCGGAGACTATGGCTACACCTTC

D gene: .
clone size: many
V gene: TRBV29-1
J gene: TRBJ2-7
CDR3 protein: CSVPGVGVEQYF
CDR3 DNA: TGCAGCGTCCCGGGTGTGGGGGTCGAGCAGTACTTC

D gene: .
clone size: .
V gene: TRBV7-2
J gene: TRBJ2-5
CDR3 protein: CASSSRVLGALHQETQYF
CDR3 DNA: TGTGCCAGCAGCTCAAGGGTGTTGGGAGCCCTCCACCAAGAGACCCAGTACTTC

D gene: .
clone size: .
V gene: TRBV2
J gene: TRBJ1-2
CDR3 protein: CASSEQGLGDYGYTF
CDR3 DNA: TGTGCCAGCAGTGAACAAGGTCTGGGTGACTATGGCTACACCTTC

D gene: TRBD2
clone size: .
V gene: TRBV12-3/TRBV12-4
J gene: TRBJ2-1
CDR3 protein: CASSLVLTSVGEQFF
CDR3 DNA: TGTGCCAGCAGTTTAGTTTTAACTAGCGTGGGTGAGCAGTTCTTC

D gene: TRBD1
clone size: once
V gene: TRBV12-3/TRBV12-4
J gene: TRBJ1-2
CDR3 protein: CASRSDRPLEGGYTF
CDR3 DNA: TGTGCCAGCCGATCGGACAGGCCTTTAGAGGGTGGCTACACCTTC

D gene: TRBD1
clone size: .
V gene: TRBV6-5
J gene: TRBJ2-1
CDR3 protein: CASSPGTGDYNEQFF
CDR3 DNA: TGTGCCAGCAGTCCCGGGACAGGGGACTACAATGAGCAGTTCTTC

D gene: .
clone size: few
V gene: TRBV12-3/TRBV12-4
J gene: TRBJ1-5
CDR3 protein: CASSPHQVLGPQHF
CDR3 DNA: TGTGCCAGCAGTCCCCACCAGGTGTTAGGGCCCCAGCATTTT

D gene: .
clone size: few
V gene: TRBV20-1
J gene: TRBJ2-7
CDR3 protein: CSARRPGRGGEQYF
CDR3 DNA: TGCAGTGCTAGAAGACCGGGAAGAGGCGGCGAGCAGTACTTC

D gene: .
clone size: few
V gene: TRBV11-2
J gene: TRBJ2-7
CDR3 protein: CASSLEVLSSYEQYF
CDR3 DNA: TGTGCCAGCAGCTTAGAGGTACTGAGCTCCTACGAGCAGTACTTC

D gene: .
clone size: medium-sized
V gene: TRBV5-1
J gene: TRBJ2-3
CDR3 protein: CASSLTAGADTQYF
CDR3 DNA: TGCGCCAGCAGCTTAACCGCGGGTGCAGATACGCAGTATTTT

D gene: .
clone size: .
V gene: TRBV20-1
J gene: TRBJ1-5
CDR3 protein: CSARDGGNQPQHF
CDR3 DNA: TGCAGTGCTAGAGATGGGGGCAATCAGCCCCAGCATTTT

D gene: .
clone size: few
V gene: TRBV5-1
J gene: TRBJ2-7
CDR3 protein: CASSLGSGTYEQYF
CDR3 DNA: TGCGCCAGCAGCTTGGGGTCAGGAACCTACGAGCAGTACTTC

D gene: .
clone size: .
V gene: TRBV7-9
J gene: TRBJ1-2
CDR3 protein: CASSSETANYGYTF
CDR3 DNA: TGTGCCAGCAGCTCAGAGACTGCTAACTATGGCTACACCTTC

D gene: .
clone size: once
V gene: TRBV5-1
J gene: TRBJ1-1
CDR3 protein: CASSLATGGGTEAFF
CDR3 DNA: TGCGCCAGCAGCTTGGCGACCGGAGGGGGCACTGAAGCTTTCTTT

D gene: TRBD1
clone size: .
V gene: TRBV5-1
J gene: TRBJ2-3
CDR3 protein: CAGRLTPGQGKRSLGTDTQYF
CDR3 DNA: TGCGCCGGCAGGCTTACACCGGGACAGGGGAAAAGATCGCTTGGCACAGATACGCAGTATTTT

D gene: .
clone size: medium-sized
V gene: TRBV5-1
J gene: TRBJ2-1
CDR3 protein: CASSLISENEQFF
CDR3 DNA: TGCGCCAGCAGCTTGATAAGCGAAAATGAGCAGTTCTTC

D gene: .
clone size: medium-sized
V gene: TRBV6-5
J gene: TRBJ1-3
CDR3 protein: CASQGGSGNTIYF
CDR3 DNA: TGTGCCAGCCAGGGAGGCTCTGGAAACACCATATATTTT

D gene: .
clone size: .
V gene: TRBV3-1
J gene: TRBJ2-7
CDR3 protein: CASSRQQASYEQYF
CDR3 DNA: TGTGCCAGCAGCCGTCAACAGGCCTCCTACGAGCAGTACTTC

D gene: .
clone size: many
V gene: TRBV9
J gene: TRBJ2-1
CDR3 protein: CASSVDGGPSYNEQFF
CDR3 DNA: TGTGCCAGCAGCGTAGACGGAGGGCCCTCCTACAATGAGCAGTTCTTC

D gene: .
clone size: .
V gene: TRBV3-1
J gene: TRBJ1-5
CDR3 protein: CASSQASQPQHF
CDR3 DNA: TGTGCCAGTAGCCAGGCGAGTCAGCCCCAGCATTTT

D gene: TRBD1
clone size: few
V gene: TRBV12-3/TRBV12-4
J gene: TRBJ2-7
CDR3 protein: CASSNGQGVEQYF
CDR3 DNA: TGTGCCAGCAGCAACGGACAGGGCGTCGAGCAGTACTTC

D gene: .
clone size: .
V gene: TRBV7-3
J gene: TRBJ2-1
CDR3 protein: CASSPLTGINDERFF
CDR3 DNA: TGTGCCAGCAGCCCACTCACCGGGATAAACGATGAGCGGTTCTTC

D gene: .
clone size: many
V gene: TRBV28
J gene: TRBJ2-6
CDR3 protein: CASTASSGANVLTF
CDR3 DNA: TGTGCCAGCACGGCAAGCTCTGGGGCCAACGTCCTGACTTTC

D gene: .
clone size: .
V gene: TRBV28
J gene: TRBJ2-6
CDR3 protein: CANSLGVSGASVLTF
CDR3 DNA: TGTGCCAACAGTTTGGGGGTCTCTGGGGCCAGCGTCCTGACTTTC

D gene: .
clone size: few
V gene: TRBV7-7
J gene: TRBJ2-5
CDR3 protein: CASSLVQQETQYF
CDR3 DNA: TGTGCTAGCAGCTTAGTACAGCAAGAGACCCAGTACTTC

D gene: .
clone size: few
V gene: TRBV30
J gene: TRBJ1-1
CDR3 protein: CAWRGLTSTEAFF
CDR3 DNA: TGTGCCTGGAGGGGGTTGACAAGCACTGAAGCTTTCTTT

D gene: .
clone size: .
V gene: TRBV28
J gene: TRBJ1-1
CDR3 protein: CASSPLGLDRNTEAFF
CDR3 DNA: TGTGCCAGCAGTCCCCTGGGGTTGGACAGAAACACTGAAGCTTTCTTT

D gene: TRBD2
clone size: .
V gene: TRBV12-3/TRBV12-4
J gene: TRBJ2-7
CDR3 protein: CASSLTGRSPYEQYF
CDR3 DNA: TGTGCCAGCAGTTTAACCGGGAGGTCTCCCTACGAGCAGTACTTC

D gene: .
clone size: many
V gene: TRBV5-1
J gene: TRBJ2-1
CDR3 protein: CASSLVGGRGYNEQFF
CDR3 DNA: TGCGCCAGCAGCTTGGTGGGGGGTAGAGGATACAATGAGCAGTTCTTC

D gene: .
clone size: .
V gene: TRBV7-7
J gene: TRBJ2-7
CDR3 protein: CASSLVWRIYEQYF
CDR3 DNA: TGTGCTAGCAGCTTAGTCTGGCGTATCTACGAGCAGTACTTC

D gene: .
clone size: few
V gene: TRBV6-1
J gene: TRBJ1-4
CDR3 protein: CASSEALGGRGTFF
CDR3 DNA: TGTGCCAGCAGTGAAGCTTTGGGGGGTAGGGGGACTTTTTTT

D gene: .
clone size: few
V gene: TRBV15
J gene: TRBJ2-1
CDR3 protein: CPTSRDYSSSHNEQFF
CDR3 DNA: TGTCCGACAAGCAGAGATTATAGCTCCTCTCACAATGAGCAGTTCTTC

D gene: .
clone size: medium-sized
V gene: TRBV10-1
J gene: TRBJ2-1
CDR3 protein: CASSGDHIGEQFF
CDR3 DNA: TGCGCCAGCAGTGGGGATCATATAGGTGAGCAGTTCTTC

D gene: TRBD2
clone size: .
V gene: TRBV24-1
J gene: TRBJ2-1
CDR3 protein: CATSDSRTSGRAGINEQFF
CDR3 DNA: TGTGCCACGAGTGACTCCCGGACTAGCGGGAGGGCCGGAATCAATGAGCAGTTCTTC

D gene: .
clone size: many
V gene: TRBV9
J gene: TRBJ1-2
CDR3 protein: CASSVRQGVGYTF
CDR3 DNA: TGTGCCAGCAGCGTACGGCAGGGAGTTGGCTACACCTTC

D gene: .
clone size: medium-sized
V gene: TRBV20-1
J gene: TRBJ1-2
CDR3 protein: CSASLTGNYGYTF
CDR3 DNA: TGCAGTGCTAGTTTAACAGGGAACTATGGCTACACCTTC

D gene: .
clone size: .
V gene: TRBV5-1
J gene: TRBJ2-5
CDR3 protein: CASALGETQYF
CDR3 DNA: TGCGCCAGCGCCTTGGGAGAGACCCAGTACTTC